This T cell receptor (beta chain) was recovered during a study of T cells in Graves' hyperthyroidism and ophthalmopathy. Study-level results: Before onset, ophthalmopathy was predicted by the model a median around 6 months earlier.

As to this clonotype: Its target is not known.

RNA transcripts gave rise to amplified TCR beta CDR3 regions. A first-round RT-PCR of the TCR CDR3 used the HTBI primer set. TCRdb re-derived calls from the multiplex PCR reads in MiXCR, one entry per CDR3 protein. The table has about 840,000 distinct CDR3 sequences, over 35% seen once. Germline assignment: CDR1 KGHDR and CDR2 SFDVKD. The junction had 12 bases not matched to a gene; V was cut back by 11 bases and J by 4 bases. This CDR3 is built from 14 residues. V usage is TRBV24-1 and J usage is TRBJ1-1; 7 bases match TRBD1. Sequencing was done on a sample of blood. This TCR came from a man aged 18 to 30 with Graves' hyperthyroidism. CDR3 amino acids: CASSGSGGGTEAFF. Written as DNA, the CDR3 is TGTGCCAGCAGCGGATCAGGGGGGGGCACTGAAGCTTTCTTT.